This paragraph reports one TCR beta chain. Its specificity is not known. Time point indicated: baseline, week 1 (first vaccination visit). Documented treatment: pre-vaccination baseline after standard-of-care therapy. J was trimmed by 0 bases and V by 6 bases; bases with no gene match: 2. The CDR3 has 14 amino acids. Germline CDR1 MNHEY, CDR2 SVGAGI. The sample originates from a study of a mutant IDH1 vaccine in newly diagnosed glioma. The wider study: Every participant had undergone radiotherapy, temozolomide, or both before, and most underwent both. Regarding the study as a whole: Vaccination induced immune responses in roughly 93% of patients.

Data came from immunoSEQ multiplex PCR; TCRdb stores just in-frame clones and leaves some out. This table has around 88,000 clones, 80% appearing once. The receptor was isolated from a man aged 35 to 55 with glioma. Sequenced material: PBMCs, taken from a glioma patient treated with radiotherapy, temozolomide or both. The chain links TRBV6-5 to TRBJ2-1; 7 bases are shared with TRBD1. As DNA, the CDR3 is TGTGCCAGCAGAGCAGGGGGCTCCTACAATGAGCAGTTCTTC. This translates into CASRAGGSYNEQFF.